Shown below are 17 T cell receptor beta chains from a single sample sequenced in a study of vaccination and CD4 T cells after COVID-19. An Oncomine TCR Beta short-read assay was used to sequence the DNA from cultured CD4+ T cells. In TCRdb, the PCR reads were re-called with MiXCR into one record per CDR3 protein. Among tens of thousands of distinct CDR3 sequences listed, 67% were seen once. For these TCRs, the target antigens are not known. Stated treatment: roughly 10-day PBMC culture with coronavirus spike peptide pools or control peptides (ViraFEST assay). The sequencing here drew on CD4+ T cells from blood, cultured in vitro, taken after SARS-CoV-2 vaccination. The receptors stem from a human donor who received a COVID-19 vaccine.

In nucleotides, the CDR3 is TGTGCCAGCAGTTTGAGACAGGGGGCGCATACTGAAGCTTTCTTT. Encoded protein: CASSLRQGAHTEAFF. This chain links TRBV28 with TRBJ1-1; 10 nucleotides align to TRBD1. This CDR3 is 15 amino acids long. Trimming took 3 bases from V and 5 from J; bases not matched to a gene: 6. CDR1 MDHEN and CDR2 SYDVKM come from the germline V gene.

This clonotype was recorded only once. The chain employs TRBV5-4 and TRBJ1-3; D remains ambiguous. Deletions cut 4 bases from V and 4 bases from J, with 15 bases between. From germline, CDR1 is SGHNT and CDR2 YYREEE (reference sequence). The CDR3 has 15 amino acids. This CDR3 is CASSPELLKGNTIYF. The CDR3 bases are TGTGCCAGCAGCCCAGAACTCCTAAAGGGAAACACCATATATTTT. The entire variable domain, with the rest obtained from reference TRBV5-4 and TRBJ1-3, is as follows: ETGVTQSPTHLIKTRGQQVTLRCSSQSGHNTVSWYQQALGQGPQFIFQYYREEENGRGNFPPRFSGLQFPNYSSELNVNALELDDSALYLCASSPELLKGNTIYFGEGSWLTVV.

The rearrangement links TRBV7-9 to TRBJ1-3, with D tentatively TRBD1 (6 bases). Between the trimmed V and J ends, which lost 2 bases and 14 bases, there was a span of 19 bases. The CDR3 sequence is 14 residues long. Germline loops: CDR1 SEHNR, CDR2 FQNEAQ (reference sequence). The CDR3 DNA is TGTGCCAGCAGCTTAAGGGACAAATCAACTCTCTTATATTTT. Translation: CASSLRDKSTLLYF.

The chain joins TRBV23-1 to TRBJ2-2; no clear D. TRBV23-1 carries the ORF label, with uncertain function. This CDR3 region has 17 residues. Trimming cost V 4 bases and J 2 bases, with 17 bases left between them. The CDR3 loop is CASSPSRQVVNTGELFF. The CDR3 coding sequence is TGCGCCAGCAGTCCCTCAAGACAAGTCGTAAACACCGGGGAGCTGTTTTTT.

Only a few counts were recorded for this clonotype. V is TRBV20-1 and J is TRBJ2-5; TRBD1 is a possible D gene (7 bases). The germline V and J ends were trimmed by 2 bases and 7 bases, with 20 bases remaining between them. Germline CDR1 reads DFQATT; CDR2 reads SNEGSKA (reference sequence). The CDR3 has 15 residues. The CDR3 sequence: CSARRQGGIAGTQYF. The CDR3 DNA follows: TGCAGTGCTAGAAGACAGGGAGGTATTGCCGGGACCCAGTACTTC.

This clonotype has just a few counts. This chain joins TRBV19 and TRBJ1-6; D is unresolved. The CDR3 covers 14 residues. Germline CDR1 LNHDA, CDR2 SQIVND (reference sequence). The ends were cut back, 3 bases at V and 9 bases at J, with 12 bases in the middle. The CDR3 protein is CASSIEPAGSPLHF. DNA of the CDR3: TGTGCCAGTAGTATTGAGCCGGCGGGTTCACCCCTCCACTTT.

The table lists this clonotype with a count of one. This rearrangement joins TRBV5-1 to TRBJ2-5; 8 bases align to TRBD1. Germline values: CDR1 SGHRS, CDR2 YFSETQ. CDR3 length: 15 amino acids. J lost 5 bases, V lost 1 base, and 7 bases had no gene match. For the CDR3, the DNA is TGCGCCAGCAGCTTGCAGGGGGCGTTTGAGGAGACCCAGTACTTC. Translating gives CASSLQGAFEETQYF.

The genes are TRBV14 and TRBJ1-1; unclear D gene. V was cut by 1 base and J by 2 bases, with 11 bases left in between. Germline-derived CDR1 and CDR2 are SGHDN and FVKESK. The CDR3 contains 15 residues. Here the CDR3 reads CASSQVAGRNTEAFF. The CDR3 DNA follows: TGTGCCAGCAGCCAAGTCGCAGGCCGTAACACTGAAGCTTTCTTT.

The rearrangement joins TRBV18 to TRBJ2-7, with 8 positions matching TRBD2. CDR3 length: 14 residues. J lost 3 bases, V lost 5 bases, and 6 bases had no gene match. The V gene's germline CDR1 is KGHSH and CDR2 LQKENI. CDR3 in amino acids: CASSTSGRVYEQYF. CDR3 nucleotides: TGTGCCAGCTCAACTAGCGGACGGGTCTACGAGCAGTACTTC.

The chain employs TRBV30 and TRBJ2-5; 11 bases agree with TRBD2. The V gene's germline CDR1 is GTSNPN and CDR2 SVGIG (reference sequence). With 2 bases clipped from V and 1 base from J, the junction kept 21 bases outside the gene matches. The CDR3 contains 21 residues. This CDR3 reads CAWSKLLAGGLLVGVQETQYF. CDR3 DNA sequence: TGTGCCTGGAGTAAACTTTTAGCGGGGGGGCTCCTGGTGGGTGTCCAAGAGACCCAGTACTTC.

The chain links TRBV27 to TRBJ1-4, with D perhaps matching TRBD1 (6 bases). The germline V gene encodes CDR1 MNHEY and CDR2 SMNVEV (reference sequence). V was cut by 2 bases and J by 8 bases, with 12 bases left in between. The CDR3 runs 14 residues. DNA for the CDR3: TGTGCCAGCAGTTTAACAGGGTGGGGCGAAAAACTGTTTTTT. Its protein is CASSLTGWGEKLFF.

This clonotype was detected once. The chain uses TRBV6-1 and TRBJ2-2; a possible D gene is TRBD1 (5 bases). Deletions cut 3 bases from V and 8 bases from J, with 10 bases between. Germline lookup yields CDR1 MNHNS and CDR2 SASEGT. This CDR3 region has 13 residues. CDR3 region: CASSDRASGELFF. The DNA for the CDR3 is TGTGCCAGCAGTGACAGGGCGTCAGGGGAGCTGTTTTTT.

The chain recombines TRBV12-3 or TRBV12-4 with TRBJ1-1; D is unclear. CDR3 length: 15 amino acids. Trimming shortened V by 6 bases and J by 3 bases, and 17 bases separated the two germline ends. CDR3 bases: TGTGCCAGCAGGGATCGGAGGGCCAAGGACACTGAAGCTTTCTTT. As protein: CASRDRRAKDTEAFF.

The chain recombines TRBV20-1 with TRBJ1-2; the D gene is possibly TRBD1 (6 bases). This CDR3 contains 13 residues. Germline V CDR1 and CDR2: DFQATT, SNEGSKA (reference sequence). Trimming removed 6 bases from V and 8 bases from J, with 19 bases in between. The DNA of the CDR3 is TGCAGTGCCACCCCGGGTGGGGGCGAGGGCTACACCTTC. It translates to CSATPGGGEGYTF.

J is TRBJ2-5 and V is TRBV5-1; a possible D gene is TRBD1 (5 bases). Germline V lookup: CDR1 SGHRS, CDR2 YFSETQ. The CDR3 is 16 amino acids. V lost 7 bases and J 0 bases, leaving 19 bases between the germline ends. The CDR3 nucleotides read TGCGCCAGCTCGCCTCTAGGGGCCGGGTACCAAGAGACCCAGTACTTC. It specifies CASSPLGAGYQETQYF.

The genes are TRBV14 and TRBJ2-5; D is possibly TRBD1 (5 bases). Germline V gene lookup returns CDR1 SGHDN and CDR2 FVKESK. Trimming removed 4 bases at V and 5 bases at J, with 14 bases between. CDR3 size: 14 residues. The CDR3 DNA sequence: TGTGCCAGCAGCCGCGGTAGGGGTTGGGAGACCCAGTACTTC. Its protein product is CASSRGRGWETQYF.

The chain links TRBV5-1 to TRBJ2-6; unclear D gene. Germline assignment: CDR1 SGHRS and CDR2 YFSETQ. V was cut by 5 bases and J by 4 bases, with 10 bases left in between. The CDR3 runs 14 residues. CDR3 amino acids: CASSLVSGANVLTF. CDR3 coding DNA: TGCGCCAGCAGTCTTGTGTCCGGGGCCAACGTCCTGACTTTC.